This T cell receptor (beta chain) stems from a study of blood T cell repertoires in COVID-19. About the study: PBMCs, B-cell-depleted T cells, or T cells were the source of the cDNA or gDNA that made up the material.

Trimming shortened V by 5 bases and J by 1 base, and 6 bases separated the two germline ends. The CDR3 length is 14 residues. Germline CDR1 is SGHTA and CDR2 is FQGNSA. In the authors' methods: Reference gene primer amplification gave nucleated cell count estimates. The method was immunoSEQ multiplex PCR; TCRdb's version includes in-frame clones alone and lacks a portion of them. The V and J calls and the clone size are those of that table, but D and trimming were determined from the DNA. Of about 320,000 clones in the sample, about 90% were seen once. The study drew participants aged roughly 18 to 95 years from 20 to 30 US areas. The study assigned cohorts using participant-reported clinical history.

The material sequenced was PBMCs or T cells enriched from blood (not recorded which). The receptor was derived from a woman aged 25 to 39 who had recovered from COVID-19. This chain connects TRBV7-2 to TRBJ1-6; D call uncertain. The CDR3 here is CASSLASYNSPLHF. For the CDR3, the DNA is TGTGCCAGCAGCCTCGCGTCCTATAATTCACCCCTCCACTTT. Full variable domain (missing parts from reference TRBV7-2 and TRBJ1-6): GAGVSQSPSNKVTEKGKDVELRCDPISGHTALYWYRQSLGQGLEFLIYFQGNSAPDKSGLPSDRFSAERTGGSVSTLTIQRTQQEDSAVYLCASSLASYNSPLHFGNGTRLTVT.